This entry lists 3 T cell receptor beta chains sequenced from one sample in a study of blood T cell repertoires in COVID-19. Assay used: immunoSEQ multiplex PCR; TCRdb lists only in-frame clones, some missing. The table has about 98,000 clones, about 81% seen once. Sequencing was carried out using peripheral blood. The receptors were gathered from a man in his sixties with acute or convalescent COVID-19.

This clone was observed a few times. As DNA, the CDR3 is TGCGCCAGCAGCCAAGAGGGCGGGATAGGGACAGATACGCAGTATTTT. Protein: CASSQEGGIGTDTQYF. The chain joins TRBV4-1 to TRBJ2-3; tentative D call: TRBD2 (6 bases). The CDR3 totals 16 residues. Between the trimmed V and J ends, which lost 0 bases and 3 bases, there was a span of 13 bases. Germline CDR1 MGHRA, CDR2 YSYEKL.

The rearrangement joins TRBV6-5 to TRBJ1-5, with 7 nucleotides matching TRBD1. Per the germline V gene, CDR1 is MNHEY and CDR2 is SVGAGI. The length of the CDR3 is 16 residues. Trimming cost V 4 bases and J 7 bases; bases outside gene matches: 13. This CDR3 reads CASSSLRGTAGQPQHF. The CDR3 DNA reads TGTGCCAGCAGTTCCCTCCGCGGGACAGCTGGCCAGCCCCAGCATTTT.

The V and J genes are TRBV7-2 and TRBJ2-1, with 13 bases fitting TRBD2. J lost 4 bases, V lost 1 base, and 1 base had no gene match. The length of the CDR3 is 16 residues. CDR1 is SGHTA, CDR2 FQGNSA, per germline. In DNA, the CDR3 is TGTGCCAGCAGCTTAGAACTAGCGGGAGGGTACAATGAGCAGTTCTTC. This gives the protein CASSLELAGGYNEQFF.